What follows is one T cell receptor (beta chain) and its context. Its antigen remains unknown. Other nucleotide sequences from this sample produce the same CDR3. The assay was immunoSEQ multiplex PCR, and TCRdb's table has in-frame clones only and misses some. The sample consists of 220,000 or so clones, approximately 80% of them appearing once. The data were taken from a study of cytomegalovirus exposure and HLA in healthy donors. This CDR3 region has 15 residues. From germline, CDR1 is MNHEY and CDR2 SMNVEV (reference sequence). Trimming removed 6 bases from V and 7 bases from J; junction bases left unmatched: 4. These donors were members of the approximately 110-subject validation cohort, a group separate from the approximately 620-subject first cohort. Study outcomes and limitations: Reports described diagnosis of cytomegalovirus status by the classifier as highly specific and sensitive. The listing of 160 or so TCR beta chains classed them as cytomegalovirus-associated.

The sequence came from a woman aged 30 to 39 in good health and CMV-seropositive. The J gene is TRBJ2-1, the V gene TRBV27, with 15 bases identical to TRBD2. The sample consisted of PBMCs. CDR3 nucleotide sequence: TGTGCCAGCAGCTTAGGGACTAGCGGGAGGAATGAGCAGTTCTTC. Encoded protein: CASSLGTSGRNEQFF.